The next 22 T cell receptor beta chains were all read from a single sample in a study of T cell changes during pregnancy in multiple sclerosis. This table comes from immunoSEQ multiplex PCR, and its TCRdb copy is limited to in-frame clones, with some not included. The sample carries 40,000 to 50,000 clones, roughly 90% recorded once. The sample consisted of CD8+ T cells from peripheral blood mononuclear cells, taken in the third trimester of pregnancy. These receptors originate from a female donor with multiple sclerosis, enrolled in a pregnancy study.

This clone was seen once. This chain's CDR3 is CASSQDVDRLDYTF. In nucleotides, the CDR3 is TGCGCCAGCAGCCAAGATGTCGACAGATTAGACTACACCTTC. The chain recombines TRBV4-3 with TRBJ1-2; D is perhaps TRBD1 (5 bases). The germline V and J ends were trimmed by 0 bases and 10 bases, with 15 bases remaining between them. Germline lookup yields CDR1 LGHNA and CDR2 YSLEER. This CDR3 has 14 residues.

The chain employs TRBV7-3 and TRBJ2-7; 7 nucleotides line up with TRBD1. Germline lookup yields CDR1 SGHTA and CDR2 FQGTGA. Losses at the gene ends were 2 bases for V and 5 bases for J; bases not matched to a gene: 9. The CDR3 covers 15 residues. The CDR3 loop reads CASSLSQGLLDEQYF. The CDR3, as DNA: TGTGCCAGCAGCTTATCACAGGGGTTGTTGGACGAGCAGTACTTC.

DNA for the CDR3: TGTGCCAGCAGTGTAGACAGCTATAGCAATCAGCCCCAGCATTTT. Amino acid sequence: CASSVDSYSNQPQHF. The J gene is TRBJ1-5, the V gene TRBV2; D might be TRBD1 (5 bases). Deletions cut 4 bases from V and 0 bases from J, with 10 bases between. The CDR3 is 15 residues long. Germline CDR1 SNHLY, CDR2 FYNNEI.

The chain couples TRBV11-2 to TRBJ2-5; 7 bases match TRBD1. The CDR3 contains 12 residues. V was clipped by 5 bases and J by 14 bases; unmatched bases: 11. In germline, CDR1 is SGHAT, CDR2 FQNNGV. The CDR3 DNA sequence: TGTGCCAGCAGCCTCTCCGACAGGGAAAAATACTTC. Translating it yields CASSLSDREKYF.

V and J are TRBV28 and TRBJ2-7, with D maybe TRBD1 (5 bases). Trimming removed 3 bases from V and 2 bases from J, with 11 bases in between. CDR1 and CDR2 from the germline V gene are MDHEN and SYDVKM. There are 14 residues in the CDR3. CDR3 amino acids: CASSLPRAPYEQYF. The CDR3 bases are TGTGCCAGCAGTTTGCCCAGGGCCCCCTACGAGCAGTACTTC.

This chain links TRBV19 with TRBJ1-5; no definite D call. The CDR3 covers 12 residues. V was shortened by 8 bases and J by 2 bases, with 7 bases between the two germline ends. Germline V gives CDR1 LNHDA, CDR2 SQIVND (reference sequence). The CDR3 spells CASDAGNQPQHF. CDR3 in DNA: TGTGCCAGTGACGCGGGCAATCAGCCCCAGCATTTT.

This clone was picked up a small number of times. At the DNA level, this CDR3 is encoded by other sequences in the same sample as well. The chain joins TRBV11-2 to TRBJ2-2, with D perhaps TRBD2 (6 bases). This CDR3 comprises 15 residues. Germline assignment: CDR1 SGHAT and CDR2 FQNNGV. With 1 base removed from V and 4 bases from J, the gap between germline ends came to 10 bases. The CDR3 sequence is CASSLVGRATGELFF. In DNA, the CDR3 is TGTGCCAGCAGCTTAGTCGGGAGAGCCACCGGGGAGCTGTTTTTT.

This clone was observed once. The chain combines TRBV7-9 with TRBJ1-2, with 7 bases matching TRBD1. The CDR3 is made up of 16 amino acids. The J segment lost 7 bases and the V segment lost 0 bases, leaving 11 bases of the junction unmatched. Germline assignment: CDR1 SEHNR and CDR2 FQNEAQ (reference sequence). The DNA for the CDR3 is TGTGCCAGCAGCTTAGCCCTAACGGATCCAGGGGGTGGCTACACCTTC. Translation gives CASSLALTDPGGGYTF.

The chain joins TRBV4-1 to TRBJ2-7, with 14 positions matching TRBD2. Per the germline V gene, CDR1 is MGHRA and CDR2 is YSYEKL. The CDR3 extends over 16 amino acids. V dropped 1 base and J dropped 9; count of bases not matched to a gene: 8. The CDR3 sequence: CASSQGLAGGPYLQYF. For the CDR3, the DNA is TGCGCCAGCAGCCAAGGACTAGCGGGGGGGCCGTATTTGCAGTACTTC.

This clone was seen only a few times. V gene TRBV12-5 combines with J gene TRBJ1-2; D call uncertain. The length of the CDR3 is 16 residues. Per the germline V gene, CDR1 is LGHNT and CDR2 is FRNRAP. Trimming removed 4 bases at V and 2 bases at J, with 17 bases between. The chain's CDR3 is CASGSPPSKRNYGYTF. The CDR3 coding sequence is TGTGCTAGTGGTTCCCCGCCCTCTAAGCGCAACTATGGCTACACCTTC.

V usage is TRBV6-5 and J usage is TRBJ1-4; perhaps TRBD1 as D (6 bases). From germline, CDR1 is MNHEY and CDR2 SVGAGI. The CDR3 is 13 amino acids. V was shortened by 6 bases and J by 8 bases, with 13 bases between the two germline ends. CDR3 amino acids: CASRSGGGEKLFF. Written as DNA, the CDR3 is TGTGCCAGCAGGTCCGGGGGGGGCGAAAAACTGTTTTTT.

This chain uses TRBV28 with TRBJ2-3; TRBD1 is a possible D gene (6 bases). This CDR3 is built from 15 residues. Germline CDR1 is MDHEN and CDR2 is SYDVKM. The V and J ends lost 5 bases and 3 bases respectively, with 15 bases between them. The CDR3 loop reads CASSGGQRGTDTQYF. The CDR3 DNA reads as TGTGCCAGCAGTGGTGGACAGAGGGGTACAGATACGCAGTATTTT.

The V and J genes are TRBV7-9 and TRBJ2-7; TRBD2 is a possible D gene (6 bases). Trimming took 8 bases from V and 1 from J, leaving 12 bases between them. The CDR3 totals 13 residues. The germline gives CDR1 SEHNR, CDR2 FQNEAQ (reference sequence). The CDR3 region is CASRDSHSYEQYF. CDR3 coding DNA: TGTGCCAGCCGGGACTCCCATTCCTACGAGCAGTACTTC.

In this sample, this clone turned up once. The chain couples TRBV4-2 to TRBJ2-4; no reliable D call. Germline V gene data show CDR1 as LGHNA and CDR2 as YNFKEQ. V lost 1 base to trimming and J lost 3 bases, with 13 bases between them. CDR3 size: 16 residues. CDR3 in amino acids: CASSQGLAEVKNIQYF. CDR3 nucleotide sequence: TGTGCCAGCAGCCAAGGATTGGCGGAAGTCAAAAACATTCAGTACTTC.

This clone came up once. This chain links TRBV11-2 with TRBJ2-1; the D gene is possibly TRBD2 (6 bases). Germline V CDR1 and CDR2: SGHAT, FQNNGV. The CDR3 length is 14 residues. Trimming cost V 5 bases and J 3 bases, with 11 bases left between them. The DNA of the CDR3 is TGTGCCAGCAGCAGCCAGACTAGCTACAATGAGCAGTTCTTC. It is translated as CASSSQTSYNEQFF.

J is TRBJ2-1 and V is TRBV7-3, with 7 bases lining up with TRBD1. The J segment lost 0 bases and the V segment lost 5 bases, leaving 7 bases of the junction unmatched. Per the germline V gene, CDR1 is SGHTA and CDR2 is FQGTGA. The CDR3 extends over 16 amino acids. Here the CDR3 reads CASSPRTGSSYNEQFF. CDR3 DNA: TGTGCCAGCAGCCCCAGGACAGGTAGCTCCTACAATGAGCAGTTCTTC.

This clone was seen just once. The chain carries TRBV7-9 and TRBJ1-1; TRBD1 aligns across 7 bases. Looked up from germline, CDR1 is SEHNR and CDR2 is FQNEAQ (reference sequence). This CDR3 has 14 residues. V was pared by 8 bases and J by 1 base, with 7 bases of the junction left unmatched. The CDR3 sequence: CASGDRQGNTEAFF. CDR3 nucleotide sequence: TGTGCCAGCGGCGACCGACAGGGGAACACTGAAGCTTTCTTT.

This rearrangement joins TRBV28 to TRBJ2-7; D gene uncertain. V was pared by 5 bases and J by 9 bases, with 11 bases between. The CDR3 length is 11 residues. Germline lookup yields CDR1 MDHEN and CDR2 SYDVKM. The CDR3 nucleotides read TGTGCCAGCAGTCCCCATACGGGGCAGTACTTC. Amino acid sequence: CASSPHTGQYF.

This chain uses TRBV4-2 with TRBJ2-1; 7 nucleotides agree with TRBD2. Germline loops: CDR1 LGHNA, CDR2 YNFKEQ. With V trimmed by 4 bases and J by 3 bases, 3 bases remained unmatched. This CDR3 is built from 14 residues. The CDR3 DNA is TGTGCCAGCAGCCCTACTAGCGACTACAATGAGCAGTTCTTC. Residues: CASSPTSDYNEQFF.

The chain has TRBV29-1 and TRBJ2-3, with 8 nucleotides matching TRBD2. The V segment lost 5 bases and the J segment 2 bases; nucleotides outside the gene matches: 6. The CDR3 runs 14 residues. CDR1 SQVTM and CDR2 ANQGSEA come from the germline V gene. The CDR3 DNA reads TGCAGCGTTCATAGCGGGGCCAACACAGATACGCAGTATTTT. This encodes CSVHSGANTDTQYF.

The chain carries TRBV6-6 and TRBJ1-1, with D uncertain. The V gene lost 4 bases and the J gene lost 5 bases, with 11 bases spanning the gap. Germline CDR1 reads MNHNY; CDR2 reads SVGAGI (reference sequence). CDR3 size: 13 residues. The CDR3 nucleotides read TGTGCCAGCAGTTCTCTTTCCTTGACTGAAGCTTTCTTT. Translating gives CASSSLSLTEAFF.

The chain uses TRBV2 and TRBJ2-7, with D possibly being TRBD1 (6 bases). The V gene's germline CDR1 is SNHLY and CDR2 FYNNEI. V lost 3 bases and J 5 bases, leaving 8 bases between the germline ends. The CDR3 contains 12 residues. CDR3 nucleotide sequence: TGTGCCAGCAGTGATTCAGGGGACGAGCAGTACTTC. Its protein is CASSDSGDEQYF.